This record concerns one T cell receptor (beta chain) sequence. Its target is unknown. This sample is part of a study of shared clonotypes between healthy human individuals. Regarding the study as a whole: Of the naive CD4 clonotypes, about 5.4% were shared across a few donors.

Libraries were prepared by immunoSEQ multiplex PCR; TCRdb keeps only in-frame clonotypes and omits some of them. The sample carries roughly 1,100,000 clones, around 75% recorded once. The germline V gene encodes CDR1 SGHNT and CDR2 YYREEE (reference sequence). This CDR3 has 14 residues. Trimming cost V 1 base and J 2 bases, with 9 bases left between them. The donors were all Caucasian adults (living in Nashville, Tennessee). A CD45RA+ naive subset and a CD45RA-negative memory subset were split from CD4+ cells. This sequence originates from a man in his late teens or twenties in good health. The chain couples TRBV5-4 to TRBJ2-5, with no clear D. The sample was memory CD4+ T cells sorted from blood. Subset reported: CD45RA-negative fraction. The CDR3 nucleotides read TGTGCCAGCAGCTTGCTCCTACGACAAGAGACCCAGTACTTC. Translating it yields CASSLLLRQETQYF. Using reference TRBV5-4 and TRBJ2-5 for the parts outside the CDR3, the full variable domain is ETGVTQSPTHLIKTRGQQVTLRCSSQSGHNTVSWYQQALGQGPQFIFQYYREEENGRGNFPPRFSGLQFPNYSSELNVNALELDDSALYLCASSLLLRQETQYFGPGTRLLVL.